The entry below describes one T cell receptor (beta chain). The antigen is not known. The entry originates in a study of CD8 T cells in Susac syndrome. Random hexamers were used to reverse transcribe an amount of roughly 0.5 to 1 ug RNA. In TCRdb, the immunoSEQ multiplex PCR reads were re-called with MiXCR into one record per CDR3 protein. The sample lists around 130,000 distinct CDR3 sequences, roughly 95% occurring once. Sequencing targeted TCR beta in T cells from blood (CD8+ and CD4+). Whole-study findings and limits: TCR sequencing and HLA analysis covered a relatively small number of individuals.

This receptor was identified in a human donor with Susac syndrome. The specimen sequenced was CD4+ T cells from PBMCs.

The CDR3 DNA is TGCAGTGCTAGTAGGTTAGCGGGCCTCCAAGAGACCCAGTACTTC. Translated: CSASRLAGLQETQYF. The V gene is TRBV20-1, the J gene TRBJ2-5, with 7 nucleotides matching TRBD2. The CDR3 is 15 amino acids. CDR1 DFQATT and CDR2 SNEGSKA come from the germline V gene (reference sequence). V lost 3 bases and J lost 1; bases outside the gene matches: 8.